These 5 T cell receptor beta chains came from one sample sequenced in a study of blood T cell repertoires in COVID-19. TCRdb keeps only in-frame clones here, not all; method: immunoSEQ multiplex PCR. The table has some 75,000 clones, over 75% seen once. The sequenced sample consisted of peripheral blood. The receptors derive from a human donor in a cohort sampled during active COVID-19.

The chain is built from TRBV9 and TRBJ2-2; a possible D gene is TRBD2 (7 bases). In germline, CDR1 is SGDLS, CDR2 YYNGEE. The CDR3 extends over 17 amino acids. V was cut by 0 bases and J by 2 bases, with 14 bases left in between. In nucleotides, the CDR3 is TGTGCCAGCAGCGTAGTTTCCGGGGGGCCAAACACCGGGGAGCTGTTTTTT. Its translation: CASSVVSGGPNTGELFF.

The chain is built from TRBV7-9 and TRBJ2-7; D remains unclear. Germline V gene data show CDR1 as SEHNR and CDR2 as FQNEAQ (reference sequence). Trimming took 2 bases from V and 5 from J, leaving 13 bases between them. This CDR3 contains 14 residues. The CDR3 protein is CASSLQASLDEQYF. The CDR3 DNA reads as TGTGCCAGCAGCTTACAGGCCTCTTTGGACGAGCAGTACTTC.

In its sample, this clone is medium-sized. The V gene is TRBV2, the J gene TRBJ2-1, with D hard to call. From germline, CDR1 is SNHLY and CDR2 FYNNEI. This CDR3 contains 13 residues. Trimming shortened V by 6 bases and J by 6 bases, and 12 bases separated the two germline ends. CDR3 nucleotides: TGTGCCAGCAGATACTTACCTCCCAATGAGCAGTTCTTC. Its translation: CASRYLPPNEQFF. The variable domain in full, completed from reference TRBV2 and TRBJ2-1, reads EPEVTQTPSHQVTQMGQEVILRCVPISNHLYFYWYRQILGQKVEFLVSFYNNEISEKSEIFDDQFSVERPDGSNFTLKIRSTKLEDSAMYFCASRYLPPNEQFFGPGTRLTVL.

V gene TRBV25-1 combines with J gene TRBJ2-5; the match to TRBD1 covers 12 bases. Trimming removed 0 bases from V and 5 bases from J; junction bases left unmatched: 4. Per the germline V gene, CDR1 is MGHDK and CDR2 is SYGVNS. This CDR3 contains 16 residues. CDR3 coding DNA: TGTGCCAGCAGTGAATATGGGGACAGGGGGCAGGAGACCCAGTACTTC. It yields the protein CASSEYGDRGQETQYF.

V gene TRBV6-5 combines with J gene TRBJ1-2, with 7 bases matching TRBD1. Losses at the gene ends were 2 bases for V and 8 bases for J; bases not matched to a gene: 14. Germline V lookup: CDR1 MNHEY, CDR2 SVGAGI. The length of the CDR3 is 16 residues. The CDR3 DNA follows: TGTGCCAGCAGTTACGCGGCAGGGGGGCGGAGCGGCGGCTACACCTTC. Translated, it gives CASSYAAGGRSGGYTF.